Below, 10 T cell receptor beta chains from the same sample are listed, as sequenced in a study of cytomegalovirus exposure and HLA in healthy donors. This table comes from immunoSEQ multiplex PCR, and its TCRdb copy is limited to in-frame clones, with some not included. The data hold under 150,000 clones, with 88% observed a single time. Input material: PBMCs. All receptors derive from a woman aged 18-29 years in good health and CMV-seropositive.

This sequence joins TRBV6-6 and TRBJ1-2; no definite D call. Trimming shortened V by 0 bases and J by 8 bases, and 10 bases separated the two germline ends. The CDR3 consists of 13 residues. CDR1 is MNHNY and CDR2 is SVGAGI in the germline V gene (reference sequence). This CDR3 is CASSYSTGNGYTF. The CDR3, as DNA: TGTGCCAGCAGTTACTCGACGGGGAACGGCTACACCTTC.

This clone has a single count. The J gene is TRBJ1-2, the V gene TRBV29-1, with 9 bases that match TRBD1. The germline CDR1 and CDR2 sequences are SQVTM and ANQGSEA. V shed 3 bases, J shed 3 bases, and the junction held 8 bases outside the gene matches. The CDR3 spans 15 residues. CDR3 DNA: TGCAGCGTTGAGCCCCTGGGACAGGGCGACTATGGCTACACCTTC. Protein product: CSVEPLGQGDYGYTF.

The J gene is TRBJ2-4, the V gene TRBV28; TRBD1 matches 8 bases. Germline V gene lookup returns CDR1 MDHEN and CDR2 SYDVKM. V shed 2 bases and J 9 bases; nucleotides not matched to a gene: 12. The CDR3 sequence is 16 residues long. The CDR3 loop reads CASSLLTGARGVIQYF. The CDR3 bases are TGTGCCAGCAGTTTACTGACAGGGGCGAGGGGCGTCATTCAGTACTTC.

This sequence joins TRBV4-3 and TRBJ1-6, with a weak D call TRBD1 (5 bases). The germline V gene has CDR1 LGHNA and CDR2 YSLEER. The CDR3 covers 16 residues. V was trimmed by 4 bases and J by 3 bases, leaving 13 bases between them. CDR3 region: CASSLAGGGYNSPLHF. CDR3 nucleotide sequence: TGCGCCAGCAGCCTAGCGGGGGGAGGCTATAATTCACCCCTCCACTTT.

The V and J genes are TRBV28 and TRBJ1-2, with a possible D match to TRBD1 (6 bases). Trimming stripped 3 bases from V and 8 bases from J, with 13 bases between. This CDR3 is built from 13 residues. Germline CDR1 reads MDHEN; CDR2 reads SYDVKM. The CDR3 loop reads CASSLDLGGGYTF. CDR3 DNA: TGTGCCAGCAGTTTGGACTTAGGGGGAGGCTACACCTTC.

The chain links TRBV28 to TRBJ2-6, with a possible D match to TRBD1 (5 bases). CDR1 and CDR2 (germline): MDHEN, SYDVKM. This CDR3 contains 15 residues. Trimming removed 5 bases from V and 1 base from J, with 9 bases in between. The CDR3 loop is CASSTTGSGANVLTF. For the CDR3, the DNA is TGTGCCAGCAGTACAACAGGTTCTGGGGCCAACGTCCTGACTTTC.

The chain combines TRBV5-6 with TRBJ2-7; 10 nucleotides line up with TRBD1. Trimming at V came to 4 bases and at J to 5 bases, leaving 12 bases not matched to a gene. The length of the CDR3 is 16 residues. The germline V gene encodes CDR1 SGHDT and CDR2 YYEEEE. CDR3 sequence (DNA): TGTGCCAGCAGCCCCGATGCCGGGACAGGGGTGGACGAGCAGTACTTC. Protein sequence: CASSPDAGTGVDEQYF.

DNA for the CDR3: TGTGCCTGGAGTGGCCAGGGTCCGGGAAACACCATATATTTT. Encoded protein: CAWSGQGPGNTIYF. The chain combines TRBV30 with TRBJ1-3; D may be TRBD1 (5 bases). The V end was cut by 1 base, the J end by 4 bases, with 11 bases between. Germline V lookup: CDR1 GTSNPN, CDR2 SVGIG (reference sequence). This CDR3 is 14 amino acids long.

This clone was picked up one time. The rearrangement uses TRBV5-1 and TRBJ2-2; 8 nucleotides line up with TRBD1. The CDR3 is made up of 14 amino acids. The V gene end was trimmed by 2 bases and the J gene end by 6 bases; junction bases not matched to a gene: 3. The germline V gene has CDR1 SGHRS and CDR2 YFSETQ. The CDR3 nucleotides are TGCGCCAGCAGCTTCCAGGGGGCGGCCGGGGAGCTGTTTTTT. It is translated as CASSFQGAAGELFF.

J is TRBJ2-3 and V is TRBV5-1, with D possibly matching TRBD2 (6 bases). The CDR3 runs to 15 residues. Trimming cost V 0 bases and J 6 bases, with 14 bases left between them. CDR1 is SGHRS and CDR2 is YFSETQ in the germline V gene. The CDR3 here is CASSLGGTPSDTQYF. CDR3 nucleotide sequence: TGCGCCAGCAGCTTGGGAGGGACTCCTTCCGATACGCAGTATTTT.